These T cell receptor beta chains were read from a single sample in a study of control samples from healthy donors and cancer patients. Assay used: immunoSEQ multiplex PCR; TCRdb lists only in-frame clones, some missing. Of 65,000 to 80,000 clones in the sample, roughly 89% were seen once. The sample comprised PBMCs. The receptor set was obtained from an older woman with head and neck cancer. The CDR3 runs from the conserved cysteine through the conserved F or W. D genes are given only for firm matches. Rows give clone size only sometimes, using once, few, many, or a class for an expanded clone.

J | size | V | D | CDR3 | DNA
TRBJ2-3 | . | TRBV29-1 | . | CSVDELSTDTQYF | TGCAGCGTTGACGAGTTAAGCACAGATACGCAGTATTTT
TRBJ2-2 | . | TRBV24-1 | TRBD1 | CATSDPGTADTGELFF | TGTGCCACCAGTGATCCCGGGACAGCCGACACCGGGGAGCTGTTTTTT
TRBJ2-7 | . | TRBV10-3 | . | CAITSGSPSYEQYF | TGTGCCATCACCTCCGGCAGCCCCTCCTACGAGCAGTACTTC
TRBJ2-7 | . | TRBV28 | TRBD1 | CASGKQGSYSEQYF | TGTGCCAGCGGAAAACAGGGGAGTTATAGCGAGCAGTACTTC
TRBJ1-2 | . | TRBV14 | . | CASSQDSYGYTF | TGTGCCAGCAGCCAAGACAGCTATGGCTACACCTTC
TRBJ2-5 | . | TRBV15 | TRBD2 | CATSRVGSAGGLKETQYF | TGTGCCACCAGCAGAGTTGGGTCGGCGGGAGGGCTCAAAGAGACCCAGTACTTC
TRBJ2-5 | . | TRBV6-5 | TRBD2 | CASSFRLAGEGETQYF | TGTGCCAGCAGTTTCAGACTAGCGGGAGAGGGCGAGACCCAGTACTTC
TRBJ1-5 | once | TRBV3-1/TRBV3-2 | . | CASSQDTTENQPQHF | TGTGCCAGCAGCCAAGATACGACAGAAAATCAGCCCCAGCATTTT
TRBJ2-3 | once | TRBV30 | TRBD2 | CAWRTGAGVTDTQYF | TGTGCCTGGAGAACCGGAGCGGGAGTCACAGATACGCAGTATTTT
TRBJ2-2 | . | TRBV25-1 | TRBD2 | CASRMTSGSAGELFF | TGTGCCAGCCGTATGACTAGCGGGAGTGCCGGGGAGCTGTTTTTT
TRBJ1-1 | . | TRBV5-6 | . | CASSLRGVTEAFF | TGTGCCAGCAGCTTGCGAGGGGTCACTGAAGCTTTCTTT
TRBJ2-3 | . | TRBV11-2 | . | CASSLDIGDTQYF | TGTGCCAGCAGCTTAGATATAGGGGATACGCAGTATTTT
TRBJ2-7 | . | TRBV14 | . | CASSQGGRGEQYF | TGTGCCAGCAGCCAGGGAGGCAGGGGGGAGCAGTACTTC
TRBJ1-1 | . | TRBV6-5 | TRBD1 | CASSVSGTGVLKAFF | TGTGCCAGCAGCGTTTCCGGGACAGGGGTACTGAAAGCTTTCTTT
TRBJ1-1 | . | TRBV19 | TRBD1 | CASSRTQTGVMNTEAFF | TGTGCCAGTAGCCGAACCCAGACAGGGGTTATGAACACTGAAGCTTTCTTT
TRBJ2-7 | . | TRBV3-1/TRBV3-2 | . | CASSQGMGEQYF | TGTGCCAGCAGCCAGGGGATGGGCGAGCAGTACTTC
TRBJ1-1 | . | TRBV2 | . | CASSVQDLGTEAFF | TGTGCCAGCAGCGTACAGGATTTGGGCACTGAAGCTTTCTTT
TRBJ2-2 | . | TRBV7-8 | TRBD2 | CASSLKRGLAGGYTGELFF | TGTGCCAGCAGCTTAAAGCGTGGCCTAGCGGGAGGGTACACCGGGGAGCTGTTTTTT
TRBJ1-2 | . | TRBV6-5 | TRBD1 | CASSYRQGGGYTF | TGTGCCAGCAGTTACAGACAGGGAGGTGGCTACACCTTC
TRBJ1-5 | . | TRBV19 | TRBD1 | CASSDRGDQPQHF | TGTGCCAGCTCGGACAGGGGAGATCAGCCCCAGCATTTT
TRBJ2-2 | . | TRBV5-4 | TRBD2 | CASSLVPSGLGELFF | TGTGCCAGCAGCTTGGTTCCTAGCGGGCTCGGGGAGCTGTTTTTT
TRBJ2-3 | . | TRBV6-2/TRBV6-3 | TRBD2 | CASSGLAGATDTQYF | TGTGCCAGCAGTGGACTAGCGGGAGCAACAGATACGCAGTATTTT
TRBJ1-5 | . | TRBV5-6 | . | CASSRGANQPQHF | TGTGCCAGCAGCAGGGGTGCCAATCAGCCCCAGCATTTT
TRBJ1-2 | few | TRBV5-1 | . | CASSFKSTGWGYGYTF | TGCGCCAGCAGCTTCAAATCGACAGGATGGGGCTATGGCTACACCTTC
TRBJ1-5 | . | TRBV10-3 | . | CAISEGINQPQHF | TGTGCCATCAGTGAAGGGATTAATCAGCCCCAGCATTTT
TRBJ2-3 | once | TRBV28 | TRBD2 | CASRTPSGTSTDTQYF | TGTGCCAGCAGAACTCCTAGCGGCACTAGCACAGATACGCAGTATTTT
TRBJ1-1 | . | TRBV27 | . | CASSSGQTNTEAFF | TGTGCCAGCAGTTCTGGTCAAACGAACACTGAAGCTTTCTTT
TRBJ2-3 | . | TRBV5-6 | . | CASSTTLAVRSTDTQYF | TGTGCCAGCAGCACGACGTTAGCGGTTAGAAGCACAGATACGCAGTATTTT
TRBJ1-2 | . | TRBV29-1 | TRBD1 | CSGQGDYGYTF | TGCAGCGGACAGGGGGACTATGGCTACACCTTC
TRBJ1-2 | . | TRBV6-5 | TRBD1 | CASSYSKGQGEIF | TGTGCCAGCAGTTACTCGAAGGGGCAGGGGGAGATCTTC
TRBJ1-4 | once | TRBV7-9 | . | CASSLGGWGATNEKLFF | TGTGCCAGCAGCTTAGGGGGATGGGGAGCAACTAATGAAAAACTGTTTTTT
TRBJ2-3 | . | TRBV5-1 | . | CASSLGPQGDTQYF | TGCGCCAGCAGCTTGGGACCTCAAGGGGATACGCAGTATTTT
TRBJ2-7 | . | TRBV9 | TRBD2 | CASSVGTSFSDEQYF | TGTGCCAGCAGCGTAGGGACTAGCTTCTCCGACGAGCAGTACTTC
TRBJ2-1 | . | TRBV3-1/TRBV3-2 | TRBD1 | CASSQQGQLALRGNEQFF | TGTGCCAGCAGCCAACAGGGACAGTTAGCTTTGCGCGGCAATGAGCAGTTCTTC
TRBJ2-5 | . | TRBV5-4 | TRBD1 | CASSPGQIGETQYF | TGTGCCAGCAGCCCGGGACAGATCGGTGAGACCCAGTACTTC
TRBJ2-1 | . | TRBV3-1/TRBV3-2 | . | CASSQDNWYEQFF | TGTGCCAGCAGCCAAGATAACTGGTATGAGCAGTTCTTC
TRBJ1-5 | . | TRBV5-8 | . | CASRSPVLLNQPQHF | TGTGCCAGCAGGTCACCCGTCTTGTTGAATCAGCCCCAGCATTTT
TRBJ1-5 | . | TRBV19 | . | CASSITAQNGNQPQHF | TGTGCCAGTAGTATCACAGCTCAGAACGGGAATCAGCCCCAGCATTTT
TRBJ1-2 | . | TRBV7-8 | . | CASSGRGRSTNYGYTF | TGTGCCAGCAGCGGACGAGGACGCTCAACAAACTATGGCTACACCTTC
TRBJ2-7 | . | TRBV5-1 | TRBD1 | CASRPSGTGFIDEQYF | TGCGCCAGCAGGCCGTCCGGGACAGGGTTTATCGACGAGCAGTACTTC
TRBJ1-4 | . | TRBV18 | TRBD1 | CASSQDRGDLATNEKLFF | TGTGCCAGCTCACAGGACAGGGGAGACCTTGCAACTAATGAAAAACTGTTTTTT
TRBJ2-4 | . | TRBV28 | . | CASTLSLTSIQYF | TGTGCCAGCACCCTCAGTTTGACCTCGATTCAGTACTTC
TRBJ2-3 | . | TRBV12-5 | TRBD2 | CASGLIRRGLAGVEDTQYF | TGTGCTAGTGGTTTAATAAGAAGGGGACTAGCGGGAGTTGAAGATACGCAGTATTTT
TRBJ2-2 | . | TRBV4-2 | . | CASSTRNGELFF | TGTGCCAGCAGCACCCGAAACGGGGAGCTGTTTTTT
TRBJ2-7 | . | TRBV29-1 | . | CSVDYPGGSYEQYF | TGCAGCGTTGATTACCCCGGGGGTTCCTACGAGCAGTACTTC
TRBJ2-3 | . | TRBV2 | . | CARGISDTQYF | TGTGCCAGGGGGATTTCGGATACGCAGTATTTT
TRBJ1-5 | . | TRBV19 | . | CASSVGGAQPQHF | TGTGCCAGTAGTGTGGGAGGGGCTCAGCCCCAGCATTTT
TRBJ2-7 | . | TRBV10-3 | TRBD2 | CAISGRTSGNYEQYF | TGTGCCATCAGTGGAAGAACTAGCGGGAACTACGAGCAGTACTTC
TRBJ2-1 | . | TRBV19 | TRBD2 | CASIQAGGPYNEQFF | TGTGCCAGTATTCAAGCGGGAGGGCCCTACAATGAGCAGTTCTTC
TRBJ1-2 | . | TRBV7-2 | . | CASSLGAGVYGYTF | TGTGCCAGCAGCTTAGGAGCCGGCGTCTATGGCTACACCTTC
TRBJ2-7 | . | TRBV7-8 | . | CASSGSRQTLYEQYF | TGTGCCAGCAGCGGGAGCCGACAGACCCTCTACGAGCAGTACTTC
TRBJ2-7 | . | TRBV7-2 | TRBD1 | CASSLVGQGTHEQYF | TGTGCCAGCAGCTTAGTGGGACAGGGGACCCACGAGCAGTACTTC
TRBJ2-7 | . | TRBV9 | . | CASSVELSTKQYF | TGTGCCAGCAGCGTAGAATTATCTACGAAGCAGTACTTC
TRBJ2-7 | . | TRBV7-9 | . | CASSLNLAGEQYF | TGTGCCAGCAGCTTGAACCTGGCGGGGGAGCAGTACTTC
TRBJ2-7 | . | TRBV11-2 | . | CASSWTQDSYEQYF | TGTGCCAGCAGCTGGACACAGGATTCCTACGAGCAGTACTTC